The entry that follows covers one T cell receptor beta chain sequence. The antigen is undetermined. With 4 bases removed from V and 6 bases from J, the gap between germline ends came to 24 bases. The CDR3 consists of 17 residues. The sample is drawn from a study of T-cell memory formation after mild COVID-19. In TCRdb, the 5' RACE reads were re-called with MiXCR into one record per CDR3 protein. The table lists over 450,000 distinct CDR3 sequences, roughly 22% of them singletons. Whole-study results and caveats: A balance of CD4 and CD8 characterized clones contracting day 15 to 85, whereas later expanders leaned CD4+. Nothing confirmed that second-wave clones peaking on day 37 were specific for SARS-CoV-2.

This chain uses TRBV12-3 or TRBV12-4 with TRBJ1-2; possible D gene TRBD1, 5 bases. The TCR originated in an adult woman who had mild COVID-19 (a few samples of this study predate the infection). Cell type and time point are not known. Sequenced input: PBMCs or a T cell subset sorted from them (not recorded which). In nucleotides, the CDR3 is TGTGCCAGCAGTTCAGTCCGTTTATGGTTCCGGGGGGATGGCTACACCTTC. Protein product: CASSSVRLWFRGDGYTF.